The clone carrying this TCR beta chain was recorded at least ten times. Its cognate antigen is unknown. There are 13 residues in the CDR3. With 2 bases removed from V and 3 bases from J, the gap between germline ends came to 5 bases. Germline V gene sequence: CDR1 SGHRS, CDR2 YFSETQ. The data are from a study of neurological immune-mediated disorders. Study-level points and caveats: The study found the most TCR clonal expansion in HTLV-1-associated myelopathy and the least in multiple sclerosis, below healthy controls.

TCRdb independently ran MiXCR on the 5' RACE reads; one entry per CDR3 protein. The sample lists fewer than 50,000 distinct CDR3 sequences; around 13% were seen once. The receptor comes from an older woman with HTLV-1-associated myelopathy (HAM/TSP). Material: CD4+ T cells from blood. The V call is TRBV5-1, the J call TRBJ2-2; D is unclear. The CDR3 reads CASSLGYTGELFF. The CDR3 nucleotides are TGCGCCAGCAGCTTAGGTTACACCGGGGAGCTGTTTTTT.